These 10 T cell receptor beta chains originate from one sample sequenced in a study of blood T cell repertoires in COVID-19. This table comes from immunoSEQ multiplex PCR, and its TCRdb copy is limited to in-frame clones, with some not included. The sample has about 140,000 clones, 80% seen once; the top ten hold around 3.4%. Material for sequencing was peripheral blood. The source is a man between 65 and 79 years old who had recovered from COVID-19.

CDR3 sequence reads: CASSQQDSFSYEQYF. DNA of the CDR3: TGCGCCAGCAGCCAACAGGACTCGTTCTCCTACGAGCAGTACTTC. J is TRBJ2-7 and V is TRBV4-1; possible D gene TRBD2, 5 bases. Germline CDR1 MGHRA, CDR2 YSYEKL. Trimming took 2 bases from V and 0 from J, leaving 11 bases between them. The CDR3 has 15 amino acids.

The rearrangement uses TRBV12-3 or TRBV12-4 and TRBJ1-2, with a tentative D call TRBD1 (6 bases). The CDR3 is made up of 11 amino acids. V gave up 3 bases and J gave up 12 bases, with 11 bases separating them. The CDR3 sequence is CASSFRDNHTF. In nucleotides, the CDR3 is TGTGCCAGCAGTTTTCGGGACAACCACACCTTC.

The chain is built from TRBV10-2 and TRBJ1-4; the match to TRBD1 covers 8 bases. The CDR3 has 15 residues. J was trimmed by 4 bases and V by 6 bases; bases with no gene match: 7. Germline assignment: CDR1 WSHSY and CDR2 SAAADI. This CDR3 is CASRRQGRGNEKLFF. The CDR3 DNA sequence: TGCGCCAGCAGAAGACAGGGGCGGGGTAATGAAAAACTGTTTTTT.

This clone was seen ten or more times. The chain joins TRBV23-1 to TRBJ2-2; 8 bases agree with TRBD1. TRBV23-1 belongs to the ORF category, with a function that is uncertain. The CDR3 totals 14 residues. The V gene end was trimmed by 7 bases and the J gene end by 7 bases; junction bases not matched to a gene: 8. The CDR3 DNA reads as TGCGCCAGCAATACGGACAGGGCGAACGGGGAGCTGTTTTTT. Protein: CASNTDRANGELFF.

CDR3 residues: CASRGQYNEKLFF. As DNA, the CDR3 is TGTGCCAGCAGAGGACAGTATAATGAAAAACTGTTTTTT. This rearrangement joins TRBV12-3 or TRBV12-4 to TRBJ1-4; D possibly corresponds to TRBD1 (6 bases). Deletions cut 6 bases from V and 4 bases from J, with 9 bases between. The CDR3 is made up of 13 amino acids.

The V and J genes are TRBV19 and TRBJ1-1; D is undetermined. CDR3 size: 15 residues. V lost 3 bases and J lost 1, with 12 bases in between. Per the germline V gene, CDR1 is LNHDA and CDR2 is SQIVND (reference sequence). CDR3 sequence: CASSIPGRPNTEAFF. The DNA for the CDR3 is TGTGCCAGTAGTATTCCCGGCAGGCCGAACACTGAAGCTTTCTTT.

CDR3 nucleotide sequence: TGTGCCAGTACCGGCCCTGGAAGCGGGAGAGGTACAGATACGCAGTATTTT. Encoded protein: CASTGPGSGRGTDTQYF. The chain has TRBV19 and TRBJ2-3, with TRBD2 matching 8 bases. CDR3 length equals 17 residues. Germline values: CDR1 LNHDA, CDR2 SQIVND (reference sequence). J lost 3 bases, V lost 7 bases, and 15 bases had no gene match. The full variable domain, in which reference TRBV19 and TRBJ2-3 provide the parts outside the CDR3, is DGGITQSPKYLFRKEGQNVTLSCEQNLNHDAMYWYRQDPGQGLRLIYYSQIVNDFQKGDIAEGYSVSREKKESFPLTVTSAQKNPTAFYLCASTGPGSGRGTDTQYFGPGTRLTVL.

CDR3 residues: CASSLAQTGYGYTF. The CDR3 nucleotides are TGCGCCAGCAGCCTTGCGCAGACAGGGTATGGCTACACCTTC. The chain is built from TRBV4-1 and TRBJ1-2, with 7 bases identical to TRBD1. This CDR3 comprises 14 residues. Germline trimming cut 4 bases from V and 5 bases from J; bases unmatched to any gene: 7. Germline CDR1 reads MGHRA; CDR2 reads YSYEKL.

V gene TRBV5-5 combines with J gene TRBJ2-7, with 7 bases aligning to TRBD2. CDR3 length: 14 amino acids. Per germline, CDR1 SGHKS and CDR2 YYEKEE (reference sequence). Trimming removed 4 bases from V and 2 bases from J; junction bases left unmatched: 6. The CDR3 region has the DNA TGTGCCAGCAGCATGGGACTATCAACCTACGAGCAGTACTTC. Translating gives CASSMGLSTYEQYF.

The chain links TRBV5-1 to TRBJ2-5; weak D call: TRBD1 (7 bases). CDR1 SGHRS and CDR2 YFSETQ come from the germline V gene. The CDR3 loop spans 16 amino acids. With 4 bases removed from V and 5 bases from J, the gap between germline ends came to 21 bases. CDR3 sequence reads: CASSVGGALQGETQYF. The CDR3 DNA reads TGCGCCAGCAGCGTGGGGGGCGCCTTACAGGGGGAGACCCAGTACTTC.